This T cell receptor (beta chain) was captured in a study of human T cells and chemical hapten exposure. Whole-study findings and limits: Expanded TCRs produced significantly more large CDR3 similarity clusters than controls did.

Time point given: pre-sensitization, week 0. Described treatment: therapeutic diphenylcyclopropenone sensitization with weekly scalp DPC. The V and J ends lost 6 bases and 2 bases respectively, with 21 bases between them. This CDR3 region has 17 residues. Germline CDR1 and CDR2: KGHSH and LQKENI. This clonotype was observed at least ten times. Its antigen is unidentified. For the library, individual cDNA molecules each received unique molecular identifiers. TCRdb ran MiXCR on the RACE reads and lists one entry per CDR3 protein. The data show roughly 380,000 distinct CDR3 sequences, around 5.5% seen once.

The material sequenced was whole blood, taken in connection with sensitization to the hapten diphenylcyclopropenone (DPC). V gene TRBV18 combines with J gene TRBJ2-3, with D possibly being TRBD2 (5 bases). The clonotype was recovered from a woman in her fifties or sixties with alopecia areata. Some clones in this sample may be carry-over from other donors' samples. CDR3 in DNA: TGTGCCAGCTCCACCAAGGCCCTAGCCGGTTCCACAGATACGCAGTATTTT. Translating it yields CASSTKALAGSTDTQYF.